This T cell receptor (beta chain) was sequenced for a study of metastatic and nonmetastatic thyroid tumors. All patients reached thyroid surgery having received no treatment beforehand. Per the authors' pipeline: What underpinned the distant-metastasis classifier for papillary thyroid cancer was the set of CDR3 differences across clinicopathological groups. TCRdb reanalyzed the PCR reads via MiXCR. TCRdb's processing, not the authors' own work, is the source of the V and J calls. The data contain about 26,000 clones, about a quarter of them seen just once; the ten biggest clones take up approximately 6%. As regards this clone: Its specificity is unknown.

Overall study results and limits: The reported finding was significantly higher TCR beta diversity in malignant thyroid tumors relative to benign nodules, in blood and tumor.

The CDR3 extends over 15 amino acids. V gave up 2 bases and J gave up 12 bases, with 21 bases separating them. Germline V gene lookup returns CDR1 SGDLS and CDR2 YYNGEE. The sequencing input was blood. The clonotype was recovered from a female donor with papillary thyroid cancer or a benign thyroid nodule (not recorded which). Some clones in this sample may be carry-over from other donors' samples. The chain has TRBV9 and TRBJ2-1; TRBD2 might be the D (6 bases). The chain's CDR3 is CASSVDSGTWDRQFF. The CDR3 DNA follows: TGTGCCAGCAGCGTCGATTCCGGGACTTGGGATCGGCAGTTCTTC.